This passage covers 21 T cell receptor beta chains from one sample sequenced in a study of blood T cells in healthy people across ages. For the second PCR, which ran for about 7 to 11 cycles, a sample-barcoded 5' primer and a J-beta primer mix were used. Via MiXCR, TCRdb re-called the 5' RACE reads, giving one row per CDR3 protein. Here the sample spans 1,800,000 or so distinct CDR3 sequences, about 39% being singletons. Sequencing used blood. These receptors were collected from a human donor in good health.

The genes are TRBV4-3 and TRBJ2-1; D ambiguous. Trimming removed 0 bases from V and 10 bases from J, with 4 bases in between. The CDR3 spans 11 residues. Germline CDR1 and CDR2: LGHNA and YSLEER. The CDR3 here is CASSQEEEQFF. CDR3 DNA sequence: TGCGCCAGCAGCCAAGAGGAGGAGCAGTTCTTC.

This clonotype was observed a handful of times. The chain joins TRBV3-1 to TRBJ2-5; D call uncertain. V lost 4 bases to trimming and J lost 5 bases, with 14 bases between them. The CDR3 is 14 residues long. Germline V lookup: CDR1 LGHDT, CDR2 YNNKEL (reference sequence). The CDR3 sequence: CASSLTVAMETQYF. In nucleotides, the CDR3 is TGTGCCAGCAGCCTTACAGTGGCCATGGAGACCCAGTACTTC.

In regard to this clonotype: The junction shows a germline mismatch at one end, possibly a read error. The V call is TRBV7-8, the J call TRBJ2-1; TRBD1 matches 7 bases. Germline CDR1 SGHVS, CDR2 FQNEAQ. This CDR3 region has 19 residues. CDR3 region: CAGSLRRLLAGGTRDEQFF. In nucleotides, the CDR3 is TGTGCCGGCAGCCTCCGGCGTCTCCTGGCAGGGGGAACTAGGGATGAGCAGTTCTTC. The full variable domain, in which reference TRBV7-8 and TRBJ2-1 provide the parts outside the CDR3, is GAGVSQSPRYKVAKRGQDVALRCDPISGHVSLFWYQQALGQGPEFLTYFQNEAQLDKSGLPSDRFFAERPEGSVSTLKIQRTQQEDSAVYLCAGSLRRLLAGGTRDEQFFGPGTRLTVL.

This clonotype came up a few times. The chain recombines TRBV29-1 with TRBJ2-3, with D possibly TRBD2 on 6 matching bases. The V end was cut by 5 bases, the J end by 0 bases, with 15 bases between. Germline V gives CDR1 SQVTM, CDR2 ANQGSEA. The CDR3 contains 15 residues. Here the CDR3 reads CSVRDSPSSTDTQYF. In DNA form, the CDR3 reads TGCAGCGTTAGGGACTCACCTTCTAGCACAGATACGCAGTATTTT.

The V and J genes are TRBV4-3 and TRBJ1-2; D perhaps matches TRBD1 (5 bases). The CDR3 loop spans 18 amino acids. The V end was cut by 3 bases, the J end by 3 bases, with 23 bases between. Germline V gene data show CDR1 as LGHNA and CDR2 as YSLEER. This chain's CDR3 is CASSQGSYTAGSDYGYTF. CDR3 in DNA: TGCGCCAGCAGCCAGGGATCATATACGGCAGGGAGTGACTATGGCTACACCTTC.

This clonotype was counted only a few times. The V and J genes are TRBV2 and TRBJ2-3; TRBD2 matches 12 bases. CDR1 and CDR2 (germline): SNHLY, FYNNEI. The CDR3 is made up of 15 amino acids. Trimming cost V 3 bases and J 5 bases; bases outside gene matches: 3. The CDR3 reads CASSDTSGGRDTQYF. The DNA of the CDR3 is TGTGCCAGCAGTGACACTAGCGGGGGGCGAGATACGCAGTATTTT.

In the case of this clonotype: A junction end diverges from the germline sequence, so it may reflect a read error. J is TRBJ2-4 and V is TRBV7-2; 10 nucleotides align to TRBD1. Matching the DNA end better, TRBJ2-7 makes the J call doubtful. The germline gives CDR1 SGHTA, CDR2 FQGNSA. This CDR3 is 15 amino acids long. The CDR3 sequence is CASTLGGTGDYEQYF. CDR3 in DNA: TGTGCCAGCACCTTAGGTGGGACAGGGGACTACGAGCAGTACTTC.

This clonotype was picked up a small number of times. The V call is TRBV4-2, the J call TRBJ2-4, with TRBD1 identical over 9 bases. The trim removed 3 bases at V and 3 bases at J, leaving 18 bases unmatched. This CDR3 comprises 20 residues. Looked up from germline, CDR1 is LGHNA and CDR2 is YNFKEQ. CDR3 coding DNA: TGTGCCAGCAGCCACCGCTGGGGGACAGGGTTGGGATGGGGCAAAAACATTCAGTACTTC. This gives the protein CASSHRWGTGLGWGKNIQYF.

This clonotype has a handful of counts. The rearrangement uses TRBV24-1 and TRBJ1-1; D is unclear. Germline values: CDR1 KGHDR, CDR2 SFDVKD. The length of the CDR3 is 13 residues. Trimming took 7 bases from V and 4 from J, leaving 12 bases between them. Here the CDR3 reads CATRRDTATEAFF. Written as DNA, the CDR3 is TGTGCCACCAGGCGAGACACGGCCACTGAAGCTTTCTTT.

The table lists this clonotype with a few counts. V usage is TRBV5-1 and J usage is TRBJ2-1; no reliable D call. The CDR3 runs 14 residues. Germline V gives CDR1 SGHRS, CDR2 YFSETQ. V lost 4 bases and J 8 bases, leaving 16 bases between the germline ends. Written as DNA, the CDR3 is TGCGCCAGCAGCACCCTGTGGTTCGAGCATGAGCAGTTCTTC. It specifies CASSTLWFEHEQFF.

This clonotype occurred many times. This chain connects TRBV7-2 to TRBJ2-6; either TRBD1 or TRBD2 may supply D (5 bases each). The germline V gene has CDR1 SGHTA and CDR2 FQGNSA. The CDR3 is 18 amino acids. Trimming removed 5 bases at V and 0 bases at J, with 17 bases between. CDR3 region: CASSRTGTESSGANVLTF. CDR3 sequence (DNA): TGTGCCAGCAGCAGAACCGGGACGGAGAGCTCTGGGGCCAACGTCCTGACTTTC.

In its sample, this clonotype was seen a few times. V and J are TRBV20-1 and TRBJ2-7, with 9 bases that match TRBD1. The CDR3 is made up of 16 amino acids. J lost 0 bases, V lost 3 bases, and 9 bases had no gene match. Germline assignment: CDR1 DFQATT and CDR2 SNEGSKA (reference sequence). CDR3 coding DNA: TGCAGTGCTAGCTTTGGGGGGACAGGGTTCTCCTACGAGCAGTACTTC. Translation gives CSASFGGTGFSYEQYF.

V usage is TRBV10-3 and J usage is TRBJ1-2; possible D gene TRBD1, 5 bases. This CDR3 spans 13 amino acids. V lost 10 bases and J 4 bases, leaving 16 bases between the germline ends. Germline V CDR1 and CDR2: ENHRY, SYGVKD. This chain's CDR3 is CATAGGDAYGYTF. As DNA, the CDR3 is TGTGCCACCGCTGGAGGGGACGCCTATGGCTACACCTTC.

V gene TRBV29-1 combines with J gene TRBJ1-2, with a tentative D call TRBD1 (6 bases). CDR1 is SQVTM and CDR2 is ANQGSEA in the germline V gene. V was cut by 3 bases and J by 8 bases, with 19 bases left in between. CDR3 size: 14 residues. The CDR3 coding sequence is TGCAGCGTTGACCCAACAGGGAGCTATTTCGGCTACACCTTC. Residues: CSVDPTGSYFGYTF.

The V gene is TRBV12-3 or TRBV12-4, the J gene TRBJ2-2; D is unclear. V lost 4 bases to trimming and J lost 4 bases, with 13 bases between them. The CDR3 runs 15 residues. The CDR3, as DNA: TGTGCCAGCAGTTCCTCCTTAGGACCCACCGGGGAGCTGTTTTTT. This codes for CASSSSLGPTGELFF.

This clonotype showed up just a few times. The chain uses TRBV19 and TRBJ2-3; TRBD2 agrees at 8 bases. V lost 6 bases to trimming and J lost 5 bases; unmatched junction nucleotides: 19. Germline-derived CDR1 and CDR2 are LNHDA and SQIVND (reference sequence). The CDR3 spans 18 residues. The CDR3 reads CASSLEPAGVRHGDTQYF. The CDR3 DNA follows: TGTGCCAGTAGCCTTGAGCCAGCGGGGGTGCGTCATGGAGATACGCAGTATTTT.

V usage is TRBV7-8 and J usage is TRBJ1-4; D unresolved. V was cut by 2 bases and J by 0 bases, with 19 bases left in between. This CDR3 region has 19 residues. Germline CDR1 SGHVS, CDR2 FQNEAQ. The CDR3 protein is CASSLLWRDRIATNEKLFF. CDR3 bases: TGTGCCAGCAGCTTACTTTGGAGGGATAGAATCGCAACTAATGAAAAACTGTTTTTT.

This chain connects TRBV10-3 to TRBJ1-2; 11 positions agree with TRBD1. Germline CDR1 ENHRY, CDR2 SYGVKD. J lost 4 bases, V lost 10 bases, and 8 bases had no gene match. The CDR3 has 14 amino acids. This CDR3 is CATRTGGYGYGYTF. In DNA, the CDR3 is TGTGCCACCAGGACAGGGGGCTACGGCTATGGCTACACCTTC.

This clonotype has a count of ten or more. This chain links TRBV7-2 with TRBJ2-5; possibly TRBD1 for D (6 bases). Germline V gene lookup returns CDR1 SGHTA and CDR2 FQGNSA. Trimming took 3 bases from V and 1 from J, leaving 15 bases between them. The length of the CDR3 is 16 residues. The CDR3: CASSFKGVSVQETQYF. The CDR3 bases are TGTGCCAGCAGCTTTAAGGGGGTGAGCGTCCAAGAGACCCAGTACTTC.

The genes are TRBV28 and TRBJ2-1; D may be TRBD2 (7 bases). Germline V gives CDR1 MDHEN, CDR2 SYDVKM. CDR3 length: 14 residues. Trimming shortened V by 7 bases and J by 14 bases, and 24 bases separated the two germline ends. The DNA of the CDR3 is TGTGCCAGCATCCTAGGGGGGGGGGAAGAGGAGGAGTTCTTC. Translating gives CASILGGGEEEEFF.

This clonotype has more than one count but fewer than ten. This chain joins TRBV29-1 and TRBJ2-5, with a tentative D call TRBD2 (7 bases). The CDR3 covers 14 residues. V lost 7 bases, J lost 4 bases, and 19 bases lay in between. CDR1 and CDR2 from the germline V gene are SQVTM and ANQGSEA. This CDR3 is CSANEGGHGETQYF. The CDR3 DNA follows: TGCAGCGCTAACGAGGGGGGGCACGGAGAGACCCAGTACTTC.